A single sample gave rise to the 2 T cell receptor beta chains below, sequenced in a study of cytomegalovirus exposure and HLA in healthy donors. PCR employed 60 Vbeta and 13 Jbeta primers. Measured with immunoSEQ multiplex PCR; TCRdb has only the in-frame clones, and not every one. The sample includes fewer than 200,000 clones, approximately 80% of them seen just once. The sequenced sample was PBMCs. These receptors all stem from a male donor in good health and CMV-seropositive.

This sequence joins TRBV5-6 and TRBJ1-4; possibly TRBD1 for D (5 bases). Trimming shortened V by 4 bases and J by 8 bases, and 12 bases separated the two germline ends. Germline lookup yields CDR1 SGHDT and CDR2 YYEEEE. The CDR3 covers 13 residues. This CDR3 reads CASSLRRTEKLFF. The CDR3 DNA is TGTGCCAGCAGCCTCCGCAGGACAGAAAAACTGTTTTTT.

The rearrangement joins TRBV30 to TRBJ1-6, with D possibly being TRBD1 (5 bases). V was clipped by 2 bases and J by 4 bases, with 12 bases between them. Germline V lookup: CDR1 GTSNPN, CDR2 SVGIG (reference sequence). The CDR3 runs 15 residues. The CDR3: CAWSRAGRYNSPLHF. The CDR3 DNA sequence: TGTGCCTGGAGTAGGGCAGGGCGGTATAATTCACCCCTCCACTTT.